Presented here are 7 T cell receptor beta chains from one specimen sequenced in a study of blood T cells in healthy people across ages. The second PCR ran roughly 6 to 11 cycles with a sample-barcoded 5' primer and J-beta primers. MiXCR, applied by TCRdb to the 5' RACE reads, yields one record per CDR3 protein. Among about 1.7 million distinct CDR3 sequences listed, 28% were seen once. The specimen sequenced was blood. The receptors originated from a woman in her twenties or thirties in good health.

This clonotype was counted ten times or more. The chain links TRBV7-2 to TRBJ2-7; no clear D gene. V gave up 0 bases and J gave up 3 bases, with 18 bases separating them. Germline V gene sequence: CDR1 SGHTA, CDR2 FQGNSA. The CDR3 loop spans 17 amino acids. This CDR3 is CASSLAGSPGAHYEQYF. CDR3 coding DNA: TGTGCCAGCAGCTTAGCAGGTTCCCCAGGAGCCCACTACGAGCAGTACTTC.

This chain joins TRBV29-1 and TRBJ1-2; D may be TRBD1 (5 bases). Trimming left V 4 bases short and J 2 bases short, with 11 bases between. Germline loops: CDR1 SQVTM, CDR2 ANQGSEA. There are 13 residues in the CDR3. CDR3 bases: TGCAGCGTTGGAGACAGAGGGAACTATGGCTACACCTTC. Translation: CSVGDRGNYGYTF.

To note about this clonotype: Its ends do not fully match the called genes, so a read error is possible. The chain combines TRBV7-2 with TRBJ2-1; TRBD2 aligns across 14 bases. Germline CDR1 and CDR2: SGHTA and FQGNSA. The CDR3 contains 17 residues. The CDR3 here is CAISPPGLAGDFDEQFF. In DNA form, the CDR3 reads TGTGCCATCAGCCCCCCGGGACTAGCGGGAGACTTCGATGAGCAGTTCTTC.

Regarding this clonotype: One end of the junction varies from germline; a read error may be responsible. The genes are TRBV7-3 and TRBJ2-6, with D perhaps assigned TRBD1 or TRBD2 (5 bases each). This CDR3 contains 14 residues. The germline gives CDR1 SGHTA, CDR2 FQGTGA. CDR3 sequence: CASSRLPGADVLTF. The CDR3 DNA is TGTGCCAGCAGCCGACTCCCCGGGGCCGACGTCCTGACTTTC.

Notes on this clonotype: A read error may explain this, as a much larger clone is one base away. V and J are TRBV7-2 and TRBJ2-5; 9 nucleotides match TRBD1. Germline loops: CDR1 SGHTA, CDR2 FQGNSA. CDR3 length equals 13 residues. The V gene end was trimmed by 5 bases and the J gene end by 8 bases; junction bases not matched to a gene: 6. This CDR3 is CASSTDRGATQYF. As DNA, the CDR3 is TGTGCCAGCAGCACGGACAGGGGAGCTACCCAGTACTTC.

The chain joins TRBV6-6 to TRBJ2-3; D gene uncertain. The CDR3 is made up of 13 amino acids. Germline CDR1 and CDR2: MNHNY and SVGAGI (reference sequence). Trimming removed 9 bases at V and 2 bases at J, with 12 bases between. Here the CDR3 DNA reads TGTGCCAGTCGGGCAGTACTCACAGATACGCAGTATTTT. Encoded protein: CASRAVLTDTQYF.

Only a few counts were recorded for this clonotype. V usage is TRBV20-1 and J usage is TRBJ1-2; 7 bases match TRBD1. Germline CDR1 is DFQATT and CDR2 is SNEGSKA (reference sequence). J gave up 4 bases and V 3 bases, and 11 bases lay outside the gene matches. The CDR3 length is 15 residues. In DNA, the CDR3 is TGCAGTGCTAGGGACAGGCCGAGACAGTCCTATGGCTACACCTTC. Encoded protein: CSARDRPRQSYGYTF.